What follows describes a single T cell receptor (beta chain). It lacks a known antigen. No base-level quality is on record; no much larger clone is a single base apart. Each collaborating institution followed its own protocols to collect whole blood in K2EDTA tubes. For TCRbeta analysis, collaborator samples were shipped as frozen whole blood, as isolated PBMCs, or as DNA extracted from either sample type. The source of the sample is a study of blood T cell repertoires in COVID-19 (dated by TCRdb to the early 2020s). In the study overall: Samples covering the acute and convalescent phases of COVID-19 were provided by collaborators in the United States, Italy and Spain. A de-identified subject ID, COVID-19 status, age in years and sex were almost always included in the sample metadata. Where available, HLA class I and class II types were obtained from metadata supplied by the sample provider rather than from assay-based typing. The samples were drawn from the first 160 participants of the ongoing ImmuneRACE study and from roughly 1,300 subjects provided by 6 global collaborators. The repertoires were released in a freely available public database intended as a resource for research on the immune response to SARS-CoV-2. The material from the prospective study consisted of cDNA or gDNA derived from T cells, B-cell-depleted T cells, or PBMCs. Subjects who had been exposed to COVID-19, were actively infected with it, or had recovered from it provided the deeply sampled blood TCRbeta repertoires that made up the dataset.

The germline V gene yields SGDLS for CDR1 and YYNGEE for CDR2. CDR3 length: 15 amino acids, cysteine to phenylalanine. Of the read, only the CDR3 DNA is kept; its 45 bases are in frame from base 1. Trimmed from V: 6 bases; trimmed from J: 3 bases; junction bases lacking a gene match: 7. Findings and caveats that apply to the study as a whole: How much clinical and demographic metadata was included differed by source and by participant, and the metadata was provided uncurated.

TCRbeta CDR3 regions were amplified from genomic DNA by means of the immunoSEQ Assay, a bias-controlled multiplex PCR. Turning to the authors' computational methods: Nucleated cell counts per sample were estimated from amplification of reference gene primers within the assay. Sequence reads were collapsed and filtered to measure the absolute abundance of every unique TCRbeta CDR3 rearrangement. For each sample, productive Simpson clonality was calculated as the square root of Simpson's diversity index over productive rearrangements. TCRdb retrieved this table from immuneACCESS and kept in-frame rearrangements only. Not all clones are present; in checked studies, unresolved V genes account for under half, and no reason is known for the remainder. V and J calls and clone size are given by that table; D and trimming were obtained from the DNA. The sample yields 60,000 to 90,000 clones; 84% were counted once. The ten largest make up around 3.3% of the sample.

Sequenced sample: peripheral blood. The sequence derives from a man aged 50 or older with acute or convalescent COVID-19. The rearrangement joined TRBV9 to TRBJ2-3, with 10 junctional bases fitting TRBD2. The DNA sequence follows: TGTGCCAGCAACCCAAGCGGGAGGGGTACAGATACGCAGTATTTT. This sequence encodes CASNPSGRGTDTQYF.